Sequencing of this T cell receptor (beta chain) was carried out in a study of OX40 agonist ivuxolimab in advanced cancers. Profiled with immunoSEQ multiplex PCR; TCRdb holds only in-frame clones, not every one. This sample has approximately 90,000 clones, with 91% found just once. The junction had 5 bases not matched to a gene; V was cut back by 3 bases and J by 9 bases. The length of the CDR3 is 15 residues. In germline, CDR1 is SGDLS, CDR2 YYNGEE. The genes are TRBV9 and TRBJ2-1, with 14 positions matching TRBD2. This clonotype originated in an adult with an advanced solid tumor such as melanoma, head and neck, liver or kidney cancer. The input for sequencing was CD4+ or CD8+ T cells sorted from blood, taken in a trial of the OX40 agonist ivuxolimab. DNA for the CDR3: TGTGCCAGCAGCGCGGGACTAGCGGGAGATTTTGAGCAGTTCTTC. Translated: CASSAGLAGDFEQFF.